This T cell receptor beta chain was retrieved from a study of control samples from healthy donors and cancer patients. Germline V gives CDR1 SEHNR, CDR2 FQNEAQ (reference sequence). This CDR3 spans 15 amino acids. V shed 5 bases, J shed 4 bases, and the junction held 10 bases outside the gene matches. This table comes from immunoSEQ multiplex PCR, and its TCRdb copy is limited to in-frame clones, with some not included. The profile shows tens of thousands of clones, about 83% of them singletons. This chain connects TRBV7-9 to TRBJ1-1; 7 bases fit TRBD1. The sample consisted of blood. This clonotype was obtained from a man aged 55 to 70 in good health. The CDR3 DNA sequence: TGTGCCAGCAGCCTGACAGGGCTGAGGAGCACTGAAGCTTTCTTT. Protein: CASSLTGLRSTEAFF. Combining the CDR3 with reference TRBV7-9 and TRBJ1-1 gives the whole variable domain DTGVSQNPRHKITKRGQNVTFRCDPISEHNRLYWYRQTLGQGPEFLTYFQNEAQLEKSRLLSDRFSAERPKGSFSTLEIQRTEQGDSAMYLCASSLTGLRSTEAFFGQGTRLTVV.